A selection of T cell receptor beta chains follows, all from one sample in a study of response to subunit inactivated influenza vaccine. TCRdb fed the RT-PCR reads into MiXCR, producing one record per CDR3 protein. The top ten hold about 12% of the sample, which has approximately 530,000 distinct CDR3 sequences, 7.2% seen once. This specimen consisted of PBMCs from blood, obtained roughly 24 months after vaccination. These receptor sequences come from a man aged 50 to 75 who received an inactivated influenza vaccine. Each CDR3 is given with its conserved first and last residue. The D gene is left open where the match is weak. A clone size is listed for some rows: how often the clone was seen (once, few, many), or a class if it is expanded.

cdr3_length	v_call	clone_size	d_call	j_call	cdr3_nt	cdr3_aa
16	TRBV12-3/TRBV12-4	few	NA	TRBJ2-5	TGTGCCAGCTATACCCGATTACCAGTTCCCCGGGAGACCCAGTACTTC	CASYTRLPVPRETQYF
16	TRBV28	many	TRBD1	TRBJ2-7	TGTGCCAGCAGTTTACCGGGACAGGTGAGGATTTACGAGCAGTACTTC	CASSLPGQVRIYEQYF
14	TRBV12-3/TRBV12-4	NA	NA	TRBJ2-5	TGTGCCAGCAGTCCCGGAGGGTGGGGAGAGACCCAGTACTTC	CASSPGGWGETQYF
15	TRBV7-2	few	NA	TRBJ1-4	TGTGCCAGCAGCCCTTCTAGGTCAGCTAATGAAAAACTGTTTTTT	CASSPSRSANEKLFF
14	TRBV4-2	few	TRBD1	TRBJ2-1	TGTGCCAGCACCAAAGGACAGGGTGGCAATGAGCAGTTCTTC	CASTKGQGGNEQFF
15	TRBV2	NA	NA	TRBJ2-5	TGTGCCAGCAGTGAAAACAGGACCCCTCAAGAGACCCAGTACTTC	CASSENRTPQETQYF
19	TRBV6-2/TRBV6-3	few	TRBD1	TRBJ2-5	TGTGCCAGCAGTTACAAAGATACGAGGACAGGATGGAGCCAAGAGACCCAGTACTTC	CASSYKDTRTGWSQETQYF
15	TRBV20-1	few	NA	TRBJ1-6	TGCAGTGCTAGAGAGGGGGACCCAAATAATTCACCCCTCCACTTT	CSAREGDPNNSPLHF
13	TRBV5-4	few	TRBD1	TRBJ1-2	TGTGCCAGCACCGGGACAGGGGTTTATGGCTACACCTTC	CASTGTGVYGYTF
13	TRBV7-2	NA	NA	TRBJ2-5	TGTGCCAGCAGCCCCCAGAGTAGGGAGACCCAGTACTTC	CASSPQSRETQYF
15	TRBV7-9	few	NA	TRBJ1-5	TGTGCCAGCAGCTTAGACCAGGGAGGCAATCAGCCCCAGCATTTT	CASSLDQGGNQPQHF
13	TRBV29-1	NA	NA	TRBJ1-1	TGCAGCGTTGGTTCCCCGGGGAGGACTGAAGCTTTCTTT	CSVGSPGRTEAFF
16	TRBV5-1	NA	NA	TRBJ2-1	TGCGCCAGCAGCTTGGCGTCGGGAAATATCATCAATGAGCAGTTCTTC	CASSLASGNIINEQFF
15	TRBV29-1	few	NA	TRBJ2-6	TGCAGCGTTGTTTCCAGACGGTCTGGGGCCAACGTCCTGACTTTC	CSVVSRRSGANVLTF
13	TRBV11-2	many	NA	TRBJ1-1	TGTGCCAGCAGCTTCTTCCTTAACACTGAAGCTTTCTTT	CASSFFLNTEAFF
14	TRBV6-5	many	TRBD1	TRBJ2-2	TGTGCCAGCAGTTTCGTACAGGGGATCGGGGAGCTGTTTTTT	CASSFVQGIGELFF
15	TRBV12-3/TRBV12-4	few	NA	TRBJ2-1	TGTGCCAGCAGGGGGACGGCGAGGGACTACAATGAGCAGTTCTTC	CASRGTARDYNEQFF
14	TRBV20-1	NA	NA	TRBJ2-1	TGCAGTGCTACCACCGGACAGCTTGGTTATGAGCAGTTCTTC	CSATTGQLGYEQFF
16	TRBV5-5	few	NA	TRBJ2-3	TGTGCCAGCAGGATGAACAGGGACCGAGGCACAGATACGCAGTATTTT	CASRMNRDRGTDTQYF
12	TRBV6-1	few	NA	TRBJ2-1	TGTGCCAGCAGTGACGGTCGGGATGAGCAGTTCTTC	CASSDGRDEQFF
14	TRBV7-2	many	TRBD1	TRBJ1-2	TGTGCCAGCAGCCCGGGACAGCCTAACTATGGCTACACCTTC	CASSPGQPNYGYTF
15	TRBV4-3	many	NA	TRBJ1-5	TGCGCCAGCAGCCAAGATTCCGATAGCAATCAGCCCCAGCATTTT	CASSQDSDSNQPQHF
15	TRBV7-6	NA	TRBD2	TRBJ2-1	TGTGCCAGCAGCCCAAGCGGGAGGAGCTTAAATGAGCAGTTCTTC	CASSPSGRSLNEQFF
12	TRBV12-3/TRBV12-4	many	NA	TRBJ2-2	TGTGCCAGCAGTTGGTCCACCGGGGAGCTGTTTTTT	CASSWSTGELFF
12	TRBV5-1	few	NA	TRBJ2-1	TGCGCCAGCAGCGGGCCTGGGGATGAGCAGTTCTTC	CASSGPGDEQFF
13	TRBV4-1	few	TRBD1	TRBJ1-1	TGCGCCAGCAGCCATGACGGACAGGTCGAAGCTTTCTTT	CASSHDGQVEAFF
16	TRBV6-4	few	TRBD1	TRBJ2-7	TGTGCCAGCAGTGACTCGCTCGGACAGGGAGATTACGAGCAGTACTTC	CASSDSLGQGDYEQYF
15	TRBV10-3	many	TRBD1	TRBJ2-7	TGTGCCATCAACCCAGGGACAGGGAAGGTACACGAGCAGTACTTC	CAINPGTGKVHEQYF
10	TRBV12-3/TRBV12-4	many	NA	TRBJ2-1	TGTGCCAGCAGCCGCCGGGAGCAGTTCTTC	CASSRREQFF
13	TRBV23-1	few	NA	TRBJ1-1	TGCGCCAGCAGTCAATCGACTCGTACTGAAGCTTTCTTT	CASSQSTRTEAFF
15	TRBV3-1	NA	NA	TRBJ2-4	TGTGCCAGCAGCCTAGGGGGGCATGGCAAAAACATTCAGTACTTC	CASSLGGHGKNIQYF
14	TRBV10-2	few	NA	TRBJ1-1	TGCGCCAGCCGGGGCCTTGGGCCCGACACTGAAGCTTTCTTT	CASRGLGPDTEAFF
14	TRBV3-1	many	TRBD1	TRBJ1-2	TGTGCCAGCAGCCTAATGACAGGGACCCATGGCTACACCTTC	CASSLMTGTHGYTF
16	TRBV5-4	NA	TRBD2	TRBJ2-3	TGTGCCAGCAGCTTCCCGGGACTAGCGGGGACAGATACGCAGTATTTT	CASSFPGLAGTDTQYF
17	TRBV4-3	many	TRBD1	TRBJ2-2	TGCGCCAGCAGCCAAGATGGTGGACAGGGAAGGGCCGGGGAGCTGTTTTTT	CASSQDGGQGRAGELFF
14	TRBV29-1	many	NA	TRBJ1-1	TGCAGCGTTGAACCGGACGGCCCGAACACTGAAGCTTTCTTT	CSVEPDGPNTEAFF
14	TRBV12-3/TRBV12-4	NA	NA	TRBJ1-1	TGTGCCAGCAGCCGCCGGGACCAAAACACTGAAGCTTTCTTT	CASSRRDQNTEAFF